This entry describes one TCR beta chain. Assay: immunoSEQ multiplex PCR; the TCRdb copy retains only in-frame clones and omits some. Of approximately 350,000 clones detected, around 91% appear once; the ten largest clones hold 2.5% to 4%. The data were taken from a study of blood T cell repertoires in COVID-19. Study details: T cells, B-cell-depleted T cells, or PBMCs provided the cDNA or gDNA that served as material.

Germline V gives CDR1 SGHNT, CDR2 YENEEA. J gave up 1 base and V 5 bases, and 10 bases lay outside the gene matches. CDR3 length: 16 amino acids. The V and J genes are TRBV11-3 and TRBJ2-5, with 7 bases identical to TRBD1. The source material was peripheral blood. This sequence was found in a woman between 18 and 29 years old who had recovered from COVID-19. In DNA form, the CDR3 reads TGTGCCAGCAGCGTCCGACAGGGAACTTTCCAAGAGACCCAGTACTTC. Its translation is CASSVRQGTFQETQYF.